The clone carrying this T cell receptor beta chain was recorded at least ten times. Its antigen is currently unknown. The data derive from a study of T cell repertoires in cytomegalovirus infection. Across the study: Public TCR beta signatures marked donors with CMV infection and the matching HLA. Study-wide points: Clonotype analysis showed dominance of the ex vivo response by HLA-C-restricted CMV-specific TCR beta clonotypes.

TCRdb re-analysed the reads in MiXCR, keeping a single row per CDR3 protein. The repertoire holds about a million distinct CDR3 sequences, with approximately 31% as singletons. The sequencing here drew on cultured CD8+ T cells from PBMCs, taken from culture after CMV antigen stimulation. This receptor was identified in a human donor in good health (CMV status not recorded). Some clones in this sample may be carry-over from other donors' samples.

CDR3 sequence (DNA): TGTGCCAGCAGCGAAAGTATGAACACTGAAGCTTTCTTT. It is translated as CASSESMNTEAFF. This chain uses TRBV7-6 with TRBJ1-1; D gene ambiguous. V dropped 5 bases and J dropped 0 bases, with 7 bases sitting between them. In germline, CDR1 is SGHVS, CDR2 FNYEAQ. The CDR3 consists of 13 residues.